The 29 T cell receptor beta chains below come from one sample, sequenced in a study of cytomegalovirus exposure and HLA in healthy donors. Primers for the PCR totalled 60 Vbeta and 13 Jbeta. The data were produced by immunoSEQ multiplex PCR, yet TCRdb's version contains in-frame clones alone and is incomplete. Among approximately 110,000 clones listed, around three quarters were seen once. Sequencing was performed on PBMCs. These TCRs come from a human donor in good health.

This clone was seen only once. Other DNA sequences within the sample encode an identical CDR3. The J gene is TRBJ2-7, the V gene TRBV6-1, with 11 bases fitting TRBD1. With 2 bases clipped from V and 2 bases from J, the junction kept 5 bases outside the gene matches. Germline V gene lookup returns CDR1 MNHNS and CDR2 SASEGT. CDR3 length: 16 amino acids. In DNA, the CDR3 is TGTGCCAGCAGTGAACGATGGGGACAGGGGGCCTACGAGCAGTACTTC. This translates into CASSERWGQGAYEQYF.

V gene TRBV28 combines with J gene TRBJ1-2; D is uncertain. Germline CDR1 and CDR2: MDHEN and SYDVKM. Trimming stripped 2 bases from V and 1 base from J, with 5 bases between. The CDR3 length is 13 residues. The CDR3 DNA follows: TGTGCCAGCAGTTTAAGAGATAACTATGGCTACACCTTC. This codes for CASSLRDNYGYTF.

This clone was detected a few times. The genes are TRBV4-1 and TRBJ1-4; 8 bases map to TRBD1. Unmatched junction bases numbered 7, after V lost 3 bases and J lost 7 bases. The V gene's germline CDR1 is MGHRA and CDR2 YSYEKL. This CDR3 is built from 15 residues. This chain's CDR3 is CASSQSGGQGEKLFF. CDR3 nucleotide sequence: TGCGCCAGCAGCCAGTCAGGGGGCCAGGGTGAAAAACTGTTTTTT.

The chain employs TRBV19 and TRBJ2-2; a possible D gene is TRBD1 (6 bases). The CDR3 runs 15 residues. Germline V gives CDR1 LNHDA, CDR2 SQIVND (reference sequence). Trimming pared 8 bases from V and 1 base from J, leaving 14 bases between. The CDR3: CASGETGLNTGELFF. The CDR3 nucleotides read TGTGCCAGTGGAGAGACAGGCCTGAACACCGGGGAGCTGTTTTTT.

Of note for this clone: The junction does not match germline at one end; this may be a read error. The chain couples TRBV7-9 to TRBJ2-7, with 10 bases that match TRBD2. Germline-derived CDR1 and CDR2 are SEHNR and FQNEAQ (reference sequence). CDR3 length: 13 residues. CDR3 sequence reads: CASSLAGVGEQYF. The CDR3 bases are TGTGCCAGCAGCCTAGCGGGAGTTGGTGAGCAGTACTTC.

The V call is TRBV6-5, the J call TRBJ1-2; no reliable D call. Germline V gene sequence: CDR1 MNHEY, CDR2 SVGAGI. The CDR3 covers 16 residues. V dropped 3 bases and J dropped 0 bases, with 14 bases sitting between them. The DNA for the CDR3 is TGTGCCAGCAGTTATTCCCGATCAACTACTAACTATGGCTACACCTTC. Its protein is CASSYSRSTTNYGYTF.

This clone came up a few times. The rearrangement links TRBV7-9 to TRBJ1-2; D gene uncertain. Between the trimmed V and J ends, which lost 5 bases and 4 bases, there was a span of 17 bases. Germline CDR1 is SEHNR and CDR2 is FQNEAQ (reference sequence). This CDR3 comprises 15 residues. DNA of the CDR3: TGTGCCAGCAGCAACCCCCAGGTTGCCATCTATGGCTACACCTTC. It translates to CASSNPQVAIYGYTF.

The chain links TRBV10-3 to TRBJ1-5; no clear D. Looked up from germline, CDR1 is ENHRY and CDR2 is SYGVKD. There are 13 residues in the CDR3. The germline V and J ends were trimmed by 0 bases and 7 bases, with 7 bases remaining between them. The CDR3 here is CAISESGSQPQHF. DNA of the CDR3: TGTGCCATCAGTGAGTCAGGGAGCCAGCCCCAGCATTTT.

In this sample, this clone turned up a few times. The V call is TRBV9, the J call TRBJ2-2, with D possibly being TRBD2 (5 bases). CDR1 is SGDLS and CDR2 is YYNGEE in the germline V gene. V gave up 0 bases and J gave up 0 bases, with 9 bases separating them. The CDR3 sequence is 16 residues long. The CDR3 is CASSVEVAPNTGELFF. For the CDR3, the DNA is TGTGCCAGCAGCGTAGAGGTAGCGCCGAACACCGGGGAGCTGTTTTTT.

This clone was counted a few times. The chain is built from TRBV9 and TRBJ1-3, with D possibly matching TRBD1 (5 bases). Germline V gives CDR1 SGDLS, CDR2 YYNGEE. The V and J ends lost 7 bases and 0 bases respectively, with 17 bases between them. The CDR3 contains 16 residues. The CDR3 spells CASAAGRADSGNTIYF. The CDR3 nucleotides are TGTGCCAGCGCGGCGGGGCGGGCAGACTCTGGAAACACCATATATTTT. The full variable domain, in which reference TRBV9 and TRBJ1-3 provide the parts outside the CDR3, is DSGVTQTPKHLITATGQRVTLRCSPRSGDLSVYWYQQSLDQGLQFLIQYYNGEERAKGNILERFSAQQFPDLHSELNLSSLELGDSALYFCASAAGRADSGNTIYFGEGSWLTVV.

The chain employs TRBV30 and TRBJ2-6; D might be TRBD2 (5 bases). Deletions cut 6 bases from V and 0 bases from J, with 12 bases between. From germline, CDR1 is GTSNPN and CDR2 SVGIG (reference sequence). The CDR3 is 15 amino acids. The CDR3 reads CACGGLGSGANVLTF. DNA of the CDR3: TGTGCCTGTGGAGGCCTAGGCTCTGGGGCCAACGTCCTGACTTTC.

The rearrangement links TRBV7-2 to TRBJ2-7, with TRBD2 matching over 12 bases. CDR3 length: 19 amino acids. The V segment lost 3 bases and the J segment 2 bases; nucleotides outside the gene matches: 14. Germline assignment: CDR1 SGHTA and CDR2 FQGNSA. This CDR3 reads CASSLVTALAGGRPYEQYF. The CDR3 DNA reads TGTGCCAGCAGCTTGGTAACGGCCCTAGCGGGAGGGCGCCCCTACGAGCAGTACTTC. The complete variable domain, with remaining parts taken from reference TRBV7-2 and TRBJ2-7, reads GAGVSQSPSNKVTEKGKDVELRCDPISGHTALYWYRQSLGQGLEFLIYFQGNSAPDKSGLPSDRFSAERTGGSVSTLTIQRTQQEDSAVYLCASSLVTALAGGRPYEQYFGPGTRLTVT.

A single count supports this clone. The V and J genes are TRBV28 and TRBJ2-3; 8 bases map to TRBD1. J was trimmed by 2 bases and V by 5 bases; bases with no gene match: 6. CDR3 length: 15 amino acids. Germline V gene data show CDR1 as MDHEN and CDR2 as SYDVKM. Here the CDR3 reads CASSPQTGDTDTQYF. In nucleotides, the CDR3 is TGTGCCAGCAGTCCCCAGACAGGGGACACAGATACGCAGTATTTT.

About this clone: Other DNA sequences of this sample code for an identical CDR3. This chain uses TRBV5-1 with TRBJ2-2; 11 nucleotides agree with TRBD2. The junction had 4 bases not matched to a gene; V was cut back by 4 bases and J by 5 bases. Germline-derived CDR1 and CDR2 are SGHRS and YFSETQ. The CDR3 consists of 15 residues. The CDR3: CASSPGTSGTGELFF. For the CDR3, the DNA is TGCGCCAGCAGCCCCGGGACTAGCGGTACCGGGGAGCTGTTTTTT.

The chain has TRBV27 and TRBJ2-1, with TRBD2 as a possible D gene (6 bases). V was shortened by 2 bases and J by 14 bases, with 16 bases between the two germline ends. Germline CDR1 and CDR2: MNHEY and SMNVEV (reference sequence). The CDR3 contains 13 residues. The CDR3 is CASSLGGVPQEFF. In nucleotides, the CDR3 is TGTGCCAGCAGTTTAGGCGGGGTCCCACAAGAGTTCTTC.

The gene calls are TRBV18 and TRBJ2-7; TRBD1 aligns across 7 bases. The J segment lost 5 bases and the V segment lost 3 bases, leaving 13 bases of the junction unmatched. CDR1 and CDR2 from the germline V gene are KGHSH and LQKENI. The CDR3 runs 16 residues. The CDR3 DNA follows: TGTGCCAGCTCACCCATACTACAGGGGTACGATAACGAGCAGTACTTC. Protein product: CASSPILQGYDNEQYF.

Written as DNA, the CDR3 is TGTGCCAGCAGCTTAGTCGGGGGAGGAAGAACCGGGGAGCTGTTTTTT. It codes for CASSLVGGGRTGELFF. V and J are TRBV7-2 and TRBJ2-2, with D maybe TRBD2 (6 bases). CDR3 length equals 16 residues. Trimming shortened V by 1 base and J by 5 bases, and 14 bases separated the two germline ends. CDR1 is SGHTA and CDR2 is FQGNSA in the germline V gene.

The V gene is TRBV6-5, the J gene TRBJ2-7, with TRBD1 matching over 9 bases. CDR1 and CDR2 (germline): MNHEY, SVGAGI. The CDR3 is made up of 15 amino acids. V trimming: 0 bases; J trimming: 5 bases; junction bases outside the gene matches: 5. The CDR3 DNA reads as TGTGCCAGCAGTTACTCAAGGGACAGGGACCACGAGCAGTACTTC. Protein: CASSYSRDRDHEQYF.

The rearrangement joins TRBV7-9 to TRBJ2-7; D ambiguous. The V gene's germline CDR1 is SEHNR and CDR2 FQNEAQ (reference sequence). The V end was cut by 1 base, the J end by 3 bases, with 7 bases between. This CDR3 spans 13 amino acids. The CDR3 sequence is CASSLEADYEQYF. The DNA of the CDR3 is TGTGCCAGCAGCTTAGAGGCGGACTACGAGCAGTACTTC.

In nucleotides, the CDR3 is TGTGCCAGCAGCTTGGACTCTCTTTGGGGCCCATTTACCTACGAGCAGTACTTC. As protein: CASSLDSLWGPFTYEQYF. The chain recombines TRBV5-5 with TRBJ2-5; TRBD1 might be the D (5 bases). The end of the DNA aligns better with TRBJ2-7, so the J call may be wrong. The CDR3 loop spans 18 amino acids. The V gene's germline CDR1 is SGHKS and CDR2 YYEKEE (reference sequence).

CDR3 loop: CASSSGTGSYEQYF. DNA for the CDR3: TGTGCCAGCAGCTCCGGGACAGGGAGCTACGAGCAGTACTTC. The rearrangement uses TRBV6-5 and TRBJ2-7; 9 positions match TRBD1. After removal of 6 bases from V and 3 bases from J, the junction contained 6 bases not matched to a gene. The CDR3 is made up of 14 amino acids. CDR1 is MNHEY, CDR2 SVGAGI, per germline.

V usage is TRBV21-1 and J usage is TRBJ2-7; the table assigns TRBD1, which was not confirmed against the DNA. TRBV21-1 is a pseudogene locus. The CDR3 extends over 17 amino acids. The CDR3 is CASSKWGGGRGQDEQYF. The CDR3 DNA reads as TGTGCCAGCAGCAAATGGGGCGGGGGCAGGGGGCAGGACGAGCAGTACTTC.

This rearrangement joins TRBV27 to TRBJ2-1, with 13 positions matching TRBD2. The CDR3 consists of 15 residues. Per germline, CDR1 MNHEY and CDR2 SMNVEV (reference sequence). V was pared by 6 bases and J by 14 bases, with 13 bases of the junction left unmatched. The CDR3 region is CASSWTSGRGGVEFF. The CDR3 DNA follows: TGTGCCAGCAGCTGGACTAGCGGGAGAGGAGGTGTGGAGTTCTTC.

J is TRBJ2-1 and V is TRBV4-1; possible D gene TRBD2, 5 bases. Between the trimmed V and J ends, which lost 1 base and 0 bases, there was a span of 16 bases. Germline loops: CDR1 MGHRA, CDR2 YSYEKL. The CDR3 is 18 amino acids. CDR3 residues: CASSQVAGGPGSYNEQFF. The CDR3, as DNA: TGCGCCAGCAGCCAAGTCGCCGGAGGTCCTGGCTCCTACAATGAGCAGTTCTTC.

The chain joins TRBV6-1 to TRBJ2-7; D perhaps matches TRBD2 (5 bases). Germline CDR1 reads MNHNS; CDR2 reads SASEGT. The CDR3 has 13 residues. V dropped 8 bases and J dropped 0 bases, with 11 bases sitting between them. CDR3 sequence: CASRSAGSYEQYF. CDR3 nucleotide sequence: TGTGCCAGCCGTTCCGCGGGCTCCTACGAGCAGTACTTC.

The chain recombines TRBV5-1 with TRBJ1-1, with TRBD1 matching 7 bases. The CDR3 covers 15 residues. Germline assignment: CDR1 SGHRS and CDR2 YFSETQ. J was trimmed by 0 bases and V by 4 bases; bases with no gene match: 6. This CDR3 reads CASSPTGQLNTEAFF. DNA of the CDR3: TGCGCCAGCAGCCCGACGGGACAGTTGAACACTGAAGCTTTCTTT.

V gene TRBV11-3 combines with J gene TRBJ2-3, with D hard to call. The CDR3 length is 15 residues. V was pared by 5 bases and J by 3 bases, with 15 bases between. CDR1 and CDR2 (germline): SGHNT, YENEEA. CDR3 in DNA: TGTGCCAGCAGCCCCCTGGCTTTATCAACAGATACGCAGTATTTT. Its protein is CASSPLALSTDTQYF.

V gene TRBV20-1 combines with J gene TRBJ1-2; 9 bases align to TRBD1. The CDR3 has 11 amino acids. Germline CDR1 DFQATT, CDR2 SNEGSKA (reference sequence). CDR3: CRTQGANGYTF. The CDR3 DNA sequence: TGCAGGACACAGGGGGCCAATGGCTACACCTTC.

This chain joins TRBV10-3 and TRBJ1-5; D not certain. Germline V CDR1 and CDR2: ENHRY, SYGVKD. The CDR3 extends over 15 amino acids. The germline V and J ends were trimmed by 4 bases and 0 bases, with 10 bases remaining between them. Here the CDR3 DNA reads TGTGCCATCAGTGTTGGCAGTTATAGCAATCAGCCCCAGCATTTT. It codes for CAISVGSYSNQPQHF.